The present TCR beta chain was sequenced within a study of vaccination effects on CD4 cells after COVID-19. Whole-study context: The median interval between the second dose and post-vaccine sampling was 72 days. Whole-study results and caveats: Vaccine- and infection-induced clones showed marked clonal contraction late following vaccination.

Per the germline V gene, CDR1 is GTSNPN and CDR2 is SVGIG (reference sequence). The CDR3 is 17 amino acids. V lost 0 bases and J 4 bases, leaving 19 bases between the germline ends. Before any sequencing was done, the ViraFEST assay used viral peptide pools to expand antigen-specific CD4+ T cells. Once cultured for 10 days, the cells underwent separation to obtain CD4+ T cells. Vaccine administered to participants consisted of two doses of either BNT162b2 or mRNA-1273. Wells containing 1.5 million to 2.5 million PBMC each were cultured with around 9.1 IU/ml IL-2 and approximately 10 ug/ml peptides. A half-medium replacement with IL-2 medium was carried out on days 3 and 7. Concerning this clone itself: Its target is unknown.

The assay was immunoSEQ multiplex PCR, and TCRdb's table has in-frame clones only and misses some. Among about 59,000 clones listed, around 78% were seen once. This clonotype was sampled from a human donor who received a COVID-19 vaccine. The material sequenced was CD4+ T cells from PBMCs cultured with HCoV-OC43 spike peptides, taken after COVID-19 vaccination. Subset denoted: HCoV-OC43 spike overlapping peptide pool stimulation. The genes are TRBV30 and TRBJ1-5; D may be TRBD1 (5 bases). CDR3 amino acids: CAWSVRVLEGSNQPQHF. In nucleotides, the CDR3 is TGTGCCTGGAGTGTACGTGTTCTGGAGGGGTCGAATCAGCCCCAGCATTTT.